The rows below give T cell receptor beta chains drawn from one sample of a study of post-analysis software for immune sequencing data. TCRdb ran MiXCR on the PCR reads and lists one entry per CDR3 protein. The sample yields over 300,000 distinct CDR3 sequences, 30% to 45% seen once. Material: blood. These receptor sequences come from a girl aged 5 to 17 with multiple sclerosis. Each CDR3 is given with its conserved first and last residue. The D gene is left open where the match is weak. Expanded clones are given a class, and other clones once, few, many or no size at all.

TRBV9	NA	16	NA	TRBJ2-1	CASNVVGDSSYNEQFF	TGTGCCAGCAACGTAGTAGGAGATAGCTCCTACAATGAGCAGTTCTTC
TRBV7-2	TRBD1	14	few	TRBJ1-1	CASRPTGIDTEAFF	TGTGCCAGCAGACCGACAGGGATAGACACTGAAGCTTTCTTT
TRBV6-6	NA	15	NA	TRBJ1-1	CASSSPVDQGGRAFF	TGTGCCAGCAGCTCCCCCGTCGACCAAGGAGGGAGAGCTTTCTTT
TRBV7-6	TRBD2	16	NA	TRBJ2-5	CASSLPGTRKGETQYF	TGTGCCAGCAGCTTACCCGGGACTAGGAAGGGAGAGACCCAGTACTTC
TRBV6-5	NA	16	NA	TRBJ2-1	CASSHSGTRVYNEQFF	TGTGCCAGCAGCCACTCCGGGACTCGCGTATACAATGAGCAGTTCTTC
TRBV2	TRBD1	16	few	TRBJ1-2	CASSEALPGQGDGYTF	TGTGCCAGCAGTGAAGCGCTTCCGGGACAGGGGGATGGCTACACCTTC
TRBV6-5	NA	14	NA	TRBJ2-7	CASSYSKPSDEQYF	TGTGCCAGCAGTTACTCGAAACCCTCCGACGAGCAGTACTTC
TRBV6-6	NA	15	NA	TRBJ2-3	CASSSPGTNTDTQYF	TGTGCCAGCAGTTCCCCCGGGACAAACACAGATACGCAGTATTTT
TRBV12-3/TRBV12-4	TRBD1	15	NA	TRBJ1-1	CASSLVGTGNTEAFF	TGTGCCAGCAGTTTAGTAGGGACAGGGAACACTGAAGCTTTCTTT
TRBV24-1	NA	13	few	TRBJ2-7	CATRGASSYEQYF	TGTGCCACTAGAGGAGCCAGCTCCTACGAGCAGTACTTC
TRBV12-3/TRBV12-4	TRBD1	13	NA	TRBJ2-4	CASRTGTKNIQYF	TGTGCCAGCAGGACAGGGACCAAAAACATTCAGTACTTC
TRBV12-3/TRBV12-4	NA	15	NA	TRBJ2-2	CASSLVAGVSGELFF	TGTGCCAGCAGTTTAGTCGCAGGGGTGAGCGGGGAGCTGTTTTTT
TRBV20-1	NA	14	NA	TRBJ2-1	CSAIPNGGRNEQFF	TGCAGTGCGATCCCTAACGGGGGGCGGAATGAGCAGTTCTTC
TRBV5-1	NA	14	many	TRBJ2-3	CASHAGYSTDTQYF	TGCGCCAGCCATGCGGGGTACAGCACAGATACGCAGTATTTT
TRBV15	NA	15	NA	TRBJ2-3	CATSRAPVGTDTQYF	TGTGCCACCAGCAGAGCCCCCGTAGGTACAGATACGCAGTATTTT
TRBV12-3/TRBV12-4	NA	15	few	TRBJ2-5	CASTRKRTVEETQYF	TGTGCCAGCACTAGAAAGAGGACAGTCGAAGAGACCCAGTACTTC
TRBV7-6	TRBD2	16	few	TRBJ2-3	CASSLGTSGATDTQYF	TGTGCCAGCAGCTTAGGGACTAGCGGGGCCACAGATACGCAGTATTTT
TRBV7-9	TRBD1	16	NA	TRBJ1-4	CASSYSTTGMDEKLFF	TGTGCCAGCAGCTATTCGACGACAGGGATGGATGAAAAACTGTTTTTT